The 31 T cell receptor beta chains given below trace back to one sample, sequenced in a study of cytomegalovirus exposure and HLA in healthy donors. PCR amplification relied on 60 Vbeta primers (plus 13 Jbeta primers). Repertoires were generated with immunoSEQ multiplex PCR, while TCRdb's copy carries only in-frame clones and drops some. The sample lists 84,000 or so clones, roughly 80% occurring once. Sequenced sample: PBMCs. The receptors come from a man in his thirties or forties in good health and CMV-seronegative.

This chain connects TRBV11-2 to TRBJ1-1; D gene uncertain. The CDR3 runs 13 residues. V was clipped by 6 bases and J by 1 base, with 9 bases between them. The germline CDR1 and CDR2 sequences are SGHAT and FQNNGV. The CDR3: CASRHSQNTEAFF. CDR3 nucleotides: TGTGCCAGCAGACATTCTCAGAACACTGAAGCTTTCTTT.

This chain connects TRBV19 to TRBJ1-1; D is uncertain. Per the germline V gene, CDR1 is LNHDA and CDR2 is SQIVND (reference sequence). CDR3 length: 14 amino acids. V was trimmed by 3 bases and J by 4 bases, leaving 12 bases between them. The chain's CDR3 is CASSIGVLGTEAFF. In DNA form, the CDR3 reads TGTGCCAGTAGTATCGGGGTTCTGGGCACTGAAGCTTTCTTT.

V usage is TRBV28 and J usage is TRBJ2-2; TRBD1 is a possible D gene (6 bases). Germline CDR1 and CDR2: MDHEN and SYDVKM. This CDR3 has 16 residues. The V end lost 7 bases, the J end lost 1 base, and 16 bases lay between the germline ends. The CDR3 is CASNLGTGRNTGELFF. CDR3 nucleotides: TGTGCCAGCAATTTGGGAACAGGGAGGAACACCGGGGAGCTGTTTTTT.

This chain links TRBV11-2 with TRBJ2-2, with 7 bases matching TRBD2. V shed 6 bases, J shed 6 bases, and the junction held 13 bases outside the gene matches. The CDR3 sequence is 16 residues long. Germline CDR1 SGHAT, CDR2 FQNNGV. CDR3 DNA: TGTGCCAGCAGTCTGACGTGGCGGGAGCTCCCCGGGGAGCTGTTTTTT. This translates into CASSLTWRELPGELFF.

The rearrangement joins TRBV30 to TRBJ2-3; 13 positions match TRBD2. This CDR3 is built from 17 residues. Germline CDR1 GTSNPN, CDR2 SVGIG (reference sequence). V gave up 2 bases and J gave up 6 bases; unmatched junction bases: 11. CDR3 residues: CAWSKSRTSGSLDTQYF. Written as DNA, the CDR3 is TGTGCCTGGAGTAAATCACGGACTAGCGGGAGTTTGGATACGCAGTATTTT.

The V call is TRBV7-6, the J call TRBJ2-1; maybe TRBD2 (5 bases). Germline V CDR1 and CDR2: SGHVS, FNYEAQ. The CDR3 contains 11 residues. With 11 bases removed from V and 3 bases from J, the gap between germline ends came to 8 bases. CDR3 sequence (DNA): TGTGCCTCGGGGTACTACAATGAGCAGTTCTTC. The encoded protein is CASGYYNEQFF.

V is TRBV28 and J is TRBJ2-3; D gene uncertain. With 8 bases removed from V and 1 base from J, the gap between germline ends came to 19 bases. This CDR3 comprises 16 residues. Germline values: CDR1 MDHEN, CDR2 SYDVKM. Written as DNA, the CDR3 is TGTGCCAGCGAATCGTCGGATCGCCAGGGCACAGATACGCAGTATTTT. Protein sequence: CASESSDRQGTDTQYF.

The V call is TRBV10-2, the J call TRBJ2-5, with TRBD2 matching 10 bases. The J call may be wrong; the DNA end is better matched by TRBJ2-7. The CDR3 has 15 residues. Germline V gene lookup returns CDR1 WSHSY and CDR2 SAAADI. As DNA, the CDR3 is TGCGCCAGCAGCCATTCAGGGACTAGCGCCTACGAGCAGTACTTC. This gives the protein CASSHSGTSAYEQYF.

This clone was seen only a few times. The genes are TRBV7-2 and TRBJ1-4; the D gene is possibly TRBD1 (5 bases). V lost 5 bases to trimming and J lost 7 bases, with 14 bases between them. Germline CDR1 reads SGHTA; CDR2 reads FQGNSA. CDR3 length equals 14 residues. The chain's CDR3 is CASSRGGSGEKLFF. In nucleotides, the CDR3 is TGTGCCAGCAGCCGGGGGGGTTCCGGTGAAAAACTGTTTTTT.

The chain joins TRBV2 to TRBJ2-3; unclear D gene. The germline V and J ends were trimmed by 5 bases and 4 bases, with 13 bases remaining between them. The CDR3 runs to 14 residues. Germline assignment: CDR1 SNHLY and CDR2 FYNNEI. CDR3 sequence reads: CASSLISPPDTQYF. The CDR3 DNA reads TGTGCCAGCAGTTTAATAAGCCCCCCAGATACGCAGTATTTT.

The rearrangement links TRBV2 to TRBJ2-7, with D possibly TRBD1 on 6 matching bases. Trimming pared 1 base from V and 3 bases from J, leaving 13 bases between. Germline-derived CDR1 and CDR2 are SNHLY and FYNNEI. The CDR3 is made up of 15 amino acids. This CDR3 is CASSEGAGVHYEQYF. CDR3 in DNA: TGTGCCAGCAGTGAAGGGGCAGGGGTTCACTACGAGCAGTACTTC.

This clone appeared a few times. The rearrangement joins TRBV12-5 to TRBJ2-5; TRBD1 agrees at 7 bases. With 4 bases clipped from V and 5 bases from J, the junction kept 7 bases outside the gene matches. Germline V CDR1 and CDR2: LGHNT, FRNRAP. This CDR3 has 14 residues. For the CDR3, the DNA is TGTGCTAGTGGTTCCGGGACAGTTGCGGAGACCCAGTACTTC. It codes for CASGSGTVAETQYF.

V usage is TRBV11-2 and J usage is TRBJ1-1; D perhaps matches TRBD1 (5 bases). Germline-derived CDR1 and CDR2 are SGHAT and FQNNGV. V gave up 5 bases and J gave up 1 base, with 17 bases separating them. This CDR3 has 16 residues. The CDR3 DNA reads TGTGCCAGCAGCACTTACAGGACCGGGGGGAACACTGAAGCTTTCTTT. It yields the protein CASSTYRTGGNTEAFF.

In DNA form, the CDR3 reads TGTGCCAGCAGCCCAGTGGTACTTAGCGGGAGGGCCGTAGATACGCAGTATTTT. Translation: CASSPVVLSGRAVDTQYF. This rearrangement joins TRBV7-2 to TRBJ2-3, with 11 bases lining up with TRBD2. The length of the CDR3 is 18 residues. V shed 5 bases, J shed 5 bases, and the junction held 15 bases outside the gene matches. Germline values: CDR1 SGHTA, CDR2 FQGNSA.

The genes are TRBV5-1 and TRBJ2-7; TRBD1 might be the D (6 bases). The CDR3 is made up of 14 amino acids. The germline CDR1 and CDR2 sequences are SGHRS and YFSETQ. V was trimmed by 4 bases and J by 3 bases, leaving 14 bases between them. CDR3 coding DNA: TGCGCCAGCAGCCACGGACAGACCTTCTACGAGCAGTACTTC. It yields the protein CASSHGQTFYEQYF.

This clone was recorded once. This CDR3 reads CAISKGQGSGTEAFF. The DNA of the CDR3 is TGTGCCATCAGTAAAGGACAGGGGTCGGGCACTGAAGCTTTCTTT. The chain couples TRBV10-3 to TRBJ1-1; TRBD1 agrees at 9 bases. Trimming removed 5 bases from V and 4 bases from J; junction bases left unmatched: 8. The CDR3 is 15 amino acids. Per germline, CDR1 ENHRY and CDR2 SYGVKD.

The gene calls are TRBV7-9 and TRBJ1-1, with 7 bases matching TRBD1. This CDR3 contains 16 residues. With V trimmed by 5 bases and J by 0 bases, 9 bases remained unmatched. Germline CDR1 is SEHNR and CDR2 is FQNEAQ (reference sequence). DNA for the CDR3: TGTGCCAGCAGCGCCCGGGACAGAGCTATGAACACTGAAGCTTTCTTT. It yields the protein CASSARDRAMNTEAFF.

This chain joins TRBV29-1 and TRBJ2-1; TRBD2 aligns across 11 bases. Germline trimming cut 6 bases from V and 5 bases from J; bases unmatched to any gene: 9. CDR1 and CDR2 from the germline V gene are SQVTM and ANQGSEA. The CDR3 runs 15 residues. Here the CDR3 reads CSVGTGTSGHNEQFF. CDR3 nucleotides: TGCAGCGTCGGGACTGGGACTAGCGGACACAATGAGCAGTTCTTC.

This rearrangement joins TRBV19 to TRBJ2-7, with 8 nucleotides matching TRBD2. The trim removed 4 bases at V and 4 bases at J, leaving 12 bases unmatched. The CDR3 runs to 16 residues. The germline V gene encodes CDR1 LNHDA and CDR2 SQIVND (reference sequence). CDR3 amino acids: CASSTADRTSHYEQYF. Here the CDR3 DNA reads TGTGCCAGTAGTACCGCTGATCGGACTAGCCATTACGAGCAGTACTTC.

This sequence joins TRBV28 and TRBJ2-3, with D perhaps TRBD1 (5 bases). Germline V gene data show CDR1 as MDHEN and CDR2 as SYDVKM. The germline V and J ends were trimmed by 5 bases and 0 bases, with 18 bases remaining between them. The CDR3 contains 17 residues. The CDR3 sequence: CASSPPWGRTSTDTQYF. The CDR3 DNA reads as TGTGCCAGCAGTCCCCCGTGGGGCAGAACTAGCACAGATACGCAGTATTTT.

This clone has just a few counts. The chain uses TRBV5-1 and TRBJ2-5; 7 bases are shared with TRBD2. After removal of 0 bases from V and 3 bases from J, the junction contained 2 bases not matched to a gene. Germline V CDR1 and CDR2: SGHRS, YFSETQ. CDR3 length: 14 amino acids. CDR3 nucleotides: TGCGCCAGCAGCTTGGGGGGGACTAAAGAGACCCAGTACTTC. Protein sequence: CASSLGGTKETQYF.

This chain links TRBV6-1 with TRBJ2-3; D is uncertain. The CDR3 sequence is 14 residues long. Per germline, CDR1 MNHNS and CDR2 SASEGT. V lost 7 bases and J lost 0, with 11 bases in between. As DNA, the CDR3 is TGTGCCAGCAAGCTAACGGAGAGCACAGATACGCAGTATTTT. Its translation is CASKLTESTDTQYF.

V is TRBV28 and J is TRBJ2-7; 11 nucleotides line up with TRBD1. V lost 1 base, J lost 2 bases, and 7 bases stayed unmatched. The CDR3 has 17 residues. Looked up from germline, CDR1 is MDHEN and CDR2 is SYDVKM. The CDR3 is CASSLFGRGQGAYEQYF. DNA for the CDR3: TGTGCCAGCAGTTTATTTGGTCGGGGACAGGGGGCCTACGAGCAGTACTTC. Complete variable domain (other parts from reference TRBV28 and TRBJ2-7): DVKVTQSSRYLVKRTGEKVFLECVQDMDHENMFWYRQDPGLGLRLIYFSYDVKMKEKGDIPEGYSVSREKKERFSLILESASTNQTSMYLCASSLFGRGQGAYEQYFGPGTRLTVT.

The chain links TRBV6-5 to TRBJ2-7, with TRBD1 matching 7 bases. Per germline, CDR1 MNHEY and CDR2 SVGAGI. The CDR3 is 13 amino acids. Losses at the gene ends were 6 bases for V and 7 bases for J; bases not matched to a gene: 9. Written as DNA, the CDR3 is TGTGCCAGCAGACCCGGACAGGAGTTTGAGCAGTACTTC. Its translation: CASRPGQEFEQYF.

The chain couples TRBV7-2 to TRBJ2-7; 12 nucleotides align to TRBD2. The CDR3 runs to 15 residues. Trimming took 6 bases from V and 2 from J; bases not matched to a gene: 5. Germline V gives CDR1 SGHTA, CDR2 FQGNSA. The CDR3 reads CASRGTSGGTYEQYF. In nucleotides, the CDR3 is TGTGCCAGCAGAGGAACTAGCGGGGGGACCTACGAGCAGTACTTC.

V and J are TRBV14 and TRBJ2-1; D perhaps matches TRBD2 (6 bases). Trimming stripped 1 base from V and 5 bases from J, with 9 bases between. This CDR3 contains 14 residues. Per germline, CDR1 SGHDN and CDR2 FVKESK. The CDR3 DNA is TGTGCCAGCAGCCAAGCGGGGAGGAACAATGAGCAGTTCTTC. This sequence encodes CASSQAGRNNEQFF.

The chain couples TRBV10-3 to TRBJ1-2; 7 positions match TRBD1. The CDR3 is 15 residues long. Germline CDR1 is ENHRY and CDR2 is SYGVKD. The V and J ends lost 2 bases and 2 bases, in that order; junction bases with no gene match: 5. The chain's CDR3 is CAISETLGQNYGYTF. CDR3 nucleotide sequence: TGTGCCATCAGTGAGACATTGGGACAGAACTATGGCTACACCTTC.

In nucleotides, the CDR3 is TGTGCCAGCAGCACCTTGTCCGGGGGAAACATTCAGTACTTC. Translated, it gives CASSTLSGGNIQYF. The genes are TRBV5-6 and TRBJ2-4; D may be TRBD2 (6 bases). The CDR3 is 14 residues long. V was cut by 4 bases and J by 6 bases, with 14 bases left in between. The germline gives CDR1 SGHDT, CDR2 YYEEEE.

The table lists this clone with a few counts. CDR3 sequence (DNA): TGTGCCAGCAGCGGGACATCTGGAAACACCATATATTTT. Encoded protein: CASSGTSGNTIYF. The genes are TRBV6-1 and TRBJ1-3; tentative D call: TRBD1 (6 bases). The germline gives CDR1 MNHNS, CDR2 SASEGT. The CDR3 runs to 13 residues. V gave up 6 bases and J gave up 1 base, with 7 bases separating them.

V and J are TRBV6-5 and TRBJ1-1; a possible D gene is TRBD1 (5 bases). V lost 2 bases and J 0 bases, leaving 13 bases between the germline ends. This CDR3 has 16 amino acids. The germline V gene has CDR1 MNHEY and CDR2 SVGAGI. This chain's CDR3 is CASSYGNTGLNTEAFF. DNA for the CDR3: TGTGCCAGCAGTTACGGCAACACAGGACTGAACACTGAAGCTTTCTTT.

As concerns this clone: A read error may account for a junction end that differs from germline. V gene TRBV30 combines with J gene TRBJ2-1; 8 bases agree with TRBD2. This CDR3 comprises 12 residues. CDR1 is GTSNPN, CDR2 SVGIG, per germline (reference sequence). CDR3 sequence reads: CASSSPTAGGVF. The CDR3 nucleotides read TGTGCCTCCAGCAGCCCGACGGCCGGGGGGGTCTTC.